This TCR beta chain was retrieved from a study of shared clonotypes between healthy human individuals. The V gene's germline CDR1 is MNHEY and CDR2 SVGAGI. The CDR3 runs to 14 residues. The ends lost 6 bases at V and 5 bases at J; junction bases unmatched: 9. TCRdb's table, derived via immunoSEQ multiplex PCR, lists solely in-frame clones and lacks some. The sample lists around 200,000 clones; about 93% were seen once. Sequencing used naive CD4+ T cells sorted from blood. The subset denotes: CD45RA+ positively selected. The chain links TRBV6-5 to TRBJ2-5, with TRBD1 identical over 7 bases. The source is a woman in her 30s in good health. CDR3 sequence reads: CASSFGQAGETQYF. The CDR3 DNA reads TGTGCCAGCAGCTTTGGACAGGCCGGGGAGACCCAGTACTTC.